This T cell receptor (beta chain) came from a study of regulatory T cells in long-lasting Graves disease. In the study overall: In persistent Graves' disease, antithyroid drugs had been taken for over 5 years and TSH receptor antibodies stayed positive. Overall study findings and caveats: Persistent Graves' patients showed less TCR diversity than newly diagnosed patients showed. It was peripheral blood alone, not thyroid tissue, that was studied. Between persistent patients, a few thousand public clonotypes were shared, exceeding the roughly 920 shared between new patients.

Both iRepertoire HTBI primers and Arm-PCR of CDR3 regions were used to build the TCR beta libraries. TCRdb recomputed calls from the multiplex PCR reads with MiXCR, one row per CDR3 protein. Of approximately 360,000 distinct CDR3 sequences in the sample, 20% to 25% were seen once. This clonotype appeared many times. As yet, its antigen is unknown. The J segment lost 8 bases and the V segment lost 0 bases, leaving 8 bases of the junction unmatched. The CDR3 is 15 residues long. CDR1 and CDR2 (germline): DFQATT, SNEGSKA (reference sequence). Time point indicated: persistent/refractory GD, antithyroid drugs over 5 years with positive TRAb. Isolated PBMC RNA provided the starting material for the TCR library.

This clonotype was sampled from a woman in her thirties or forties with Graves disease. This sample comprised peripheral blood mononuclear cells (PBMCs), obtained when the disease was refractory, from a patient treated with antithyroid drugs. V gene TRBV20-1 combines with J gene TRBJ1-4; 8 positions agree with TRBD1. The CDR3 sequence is CSAREVGTGKEKLFF. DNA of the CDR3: TGCAGTGCTAGAGAAGTAGGGACAGGCAAGGAAAAACTGTTTTTT.